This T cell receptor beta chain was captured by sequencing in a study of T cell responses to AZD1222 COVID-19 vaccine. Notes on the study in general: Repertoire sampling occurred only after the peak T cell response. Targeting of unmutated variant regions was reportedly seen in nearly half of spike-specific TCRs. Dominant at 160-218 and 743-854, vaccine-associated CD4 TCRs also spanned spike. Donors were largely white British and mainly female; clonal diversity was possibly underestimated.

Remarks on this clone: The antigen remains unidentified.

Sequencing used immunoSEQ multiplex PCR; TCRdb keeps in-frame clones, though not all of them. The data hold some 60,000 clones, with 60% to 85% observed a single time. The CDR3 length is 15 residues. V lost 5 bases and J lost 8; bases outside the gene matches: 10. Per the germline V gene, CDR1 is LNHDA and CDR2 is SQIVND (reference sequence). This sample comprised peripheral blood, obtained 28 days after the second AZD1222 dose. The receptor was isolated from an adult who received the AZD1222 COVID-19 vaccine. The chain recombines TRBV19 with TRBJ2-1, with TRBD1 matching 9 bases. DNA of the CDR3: TGTGCCAGTAGTGTCACCGGGACAGGGAGTCATGAGCAGTTCTTC. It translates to CASSVTGTGSHEQFF.